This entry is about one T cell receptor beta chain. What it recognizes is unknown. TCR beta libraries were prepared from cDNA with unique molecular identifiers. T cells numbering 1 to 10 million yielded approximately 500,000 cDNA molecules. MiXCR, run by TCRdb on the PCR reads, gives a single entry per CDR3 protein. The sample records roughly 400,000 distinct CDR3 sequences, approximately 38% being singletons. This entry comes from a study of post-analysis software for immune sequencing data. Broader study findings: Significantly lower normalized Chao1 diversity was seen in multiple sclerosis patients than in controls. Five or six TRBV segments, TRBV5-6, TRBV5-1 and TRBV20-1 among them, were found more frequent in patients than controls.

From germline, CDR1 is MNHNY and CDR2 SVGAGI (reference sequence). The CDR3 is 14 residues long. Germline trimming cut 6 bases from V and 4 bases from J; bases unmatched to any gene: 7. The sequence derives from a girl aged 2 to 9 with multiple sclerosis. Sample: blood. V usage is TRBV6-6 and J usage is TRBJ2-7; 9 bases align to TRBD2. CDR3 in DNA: TGTGCCAGCAGGCGGACTCTAGCGGGATACGAGCAGTACTTC. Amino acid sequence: CASRRTLAGYEQYF.